The next 19 T cell receptor beta chains were all read from a single sample in a study of long-term antiretroviral therapy in people with HIV. Sequencing used immunoSEQ v3.0 at survey level. Sequenced by immunoSEQ multiplex PCR; TCRdb stores in-frame clones only, minus some. The data show around 21,000 clones, with under 90% seen just once and 8% to 9% held by the top ten. The source was unsorted PBMCs, collected at the start of antiretroviral therapy. Receptors were obtained from a man aged 45-65 years with HIV.

A single count supports this clone. The chain joins TRBV5-1 to TRBJ2-3; D is possibly TRBD2 (6 bases). Germline V gives CDR1 SGHRS, CDR2 YFSETQ. The CDR3 has 17 residues. The ends were cut back, 0 bases at V and 0 bases at J, with 14 bases in the middle. This chain's CDR3 is CASSLARGGESTDTQYF. CDR3 coding DNA: TGCGCCAGCAGCTTGGCTCGCGGCGGGGAGAGCACAGATACGCAGTATTTT.

This chain links TRBV30 with TRBJ2-5; D is ambiguous. Trimming stripped 2 bases from V and 5 bases from J, with 18 bases between. CDR3 size: 15 residues. CDR1 is GTSNPN, CDR2 SVGIG, per germline (reference sequence). The CDR3 spells CAWSPEPGLRETQYF. The CDR3, as DNA: TGTGCCTGGAGTCCAGAACCAGGTCTCCGGGAGACCCAGTACTTC.

V gene TRBV15 combines with J gene TRBJ1-2; no reliable D call. Trimming cost V 0 bases and J 4 bases, with 9 bases left between them. Germline CDR1 is LNHNV and CDR2 is YYDKDF (reference sequence). CDR3 length: 14 amino acids. CDR3 region: CATSRDGNPYGYTF. CDR3 nucleotide sequence: TGTGCCACCAGCAGAGATGGTAACCCCTATGGCTACACCTTC.

The V gene is TRBV4-1, the J gene TRBJ1-2; 11 bases fit TRBD1. The CDR3 covers 17 residues. Germline assignment: CDR1 MGHRA and CDR2 YSYEKL. J lost 7 bases, V lost 4 bases, and 14 bases had no gene match. The CDR3 bases are TGCGCCAGCAGCCGGACCCCGGACAGGGGGCTTAATCGTGGCTACACCTTC. Amino acid sequence: CASSRTPDRGLNRGYTF.

CDR3 nucleotide sequence: TGTGCCAGCAAGGAACTAGCGGGCAATGAGCAGTTCTTC. Its protein product is CASKELAGNEQFF. The V and J genes are TRBV6-1 and TRBJ2-1, with 9 positions matching TRBD2. Germline V gene lookup returns CDR1 MNHNS and CDR2 SASEGT. The CDR3 loop spans 13 amino acids. The trim removed 7 bases at V and 6 bases at J, leaving 4 bases unmatched.

The V call is TRBV4-1, the J call TRBJ2-7, with D possibly TRBD1 on 6 matching bases. The CDR3 runs to 15 residues. Trimming cost V 4 bases and J 0 bases, with 13 bases left between them. CDR1 and CDR2 from the germline V gene are MGHRA and YSYEKL. In DNA, the CDR3 is TGCGCCAGCAGCCGTTCCGGGACAAACTCCTACGAGCAGTACTTC. Protein: CASSRSGTNSYEQYF.

A single count supports this clone. The CDR3 DNA reads as TGCAGCGTTGTTTACAGTGACAACACTGAAGCTTTCTTT. It yields the protein CSVVYSDNTEAFF. This chain joins TRBV29-1 and TRBJ1-1; D remains ambiguous. This CDR3 is 13 amino acids long. Germline values: CDR1 SQVTM, CDR2 ANQGSEA. The germline V and J ends were trimmed by 4 bases and 2 bases, with 11 bases remaining between them.

The chain is built from TRBV6-5 and TRBJ2-7, with 8 bases identical to TRBD1. The CDR3 loop spans 13 amino acids. Per the germline V gene, CDR1 is MNHEY and CDR2 is SVGAGI. J was trimmed by 6 bases and V by 0 bases; bases with no gene match: 1. The CDR3 region is CASSYSGTGEQYF. CDR3 nucleotide sequence: TGTGCCAGCAGTTACTCAGGGACAGGCGAGCAGTACTTC.

The chain couples TRBV28 to TRBJ1-2; D is uncertain. Trimming took off 1 base at V and 11 bases at J, with 20 bases between the two ends. The CDR3 loop spans 15 amino acids. Germline CDR1 and CDR2: MDHEN and SYDVKM. The CDR3 bases are TGTGCCAGCAGTTTATATGCAGCGAGCGCTTCAAGATACACCTTC. This translates into CASSLYAASASRYTF.

V usage is TRBV6-5 and J usage is TRBJ2-1; 7 bases align to TRBD1. CDR1 and CDR2 from the germline V gene are MNHEY and SVGAGI. The CDR3 runs to 15 residues. V lost 8 bases, J lost 2 bases, and 9 bases stayed unmatched. CDR3 coding DNA: TGTGCCAGCTCGTCAGGGGGAAGCACCTACAATGAGCAGTTCTTC. This codes for CASSSGGSTYNEQFF.

The gene calls are TRBV5-5 and TRBJ2-7; TRBD2 matches 8 bases. CDR1 SGHKS and CDR2 YYEKEE come from the germline V gene (reference sequence). This CDR3 has 16 amino acids. Trimming removed 0 bases from V and 5 bases from J; junction bases left unmatched: 10. The CDR3 reads CASSLGFSGRAHEQYF. In nucleotides, the CDR3 is TGTGCCAGCAGCTTGGGTTTTTCCGGGAGGGCCCACGAGCAGTACTTC.

The V gene is TRBV6-6, the J gene TRBJ2-1, with unresolved D. CDR3 size: 12 residues. Germline loops: CDR1 MNHNY, CDR2 SVGAGI (reference sequence). The germline V and J ends were trimmed by 5 bases and 7 bases, with 9 bases remaining between them. The chain's CDR3 is CASSVVGNEQFF. The CDR3 DNA reads as TGTGCCAGCAGTGTGGTCGGTAATGAGCAGTTCTTC.

The genes are TRBV27 and TRBJ1-1; weak D call: TRBD1 (6 bases). The CDR3 has 13 residues. The V and J ends lost 3 bases and 4 bases respectively, with 9 bases between them. Per the germline V gene, CDR1 is MNHEY and CDR2 is SMNVEV (reference sequence). DNA for the CDR3: TGTGCCAGCAGTTTGGGGGCGTCCACTGAAGCTTTCTTT. Translated, it gives CASSLGASTEAFF.

This clone was recorded a few times. The chain uses TRBV9 and TRBJ1-6; no clear D. Germline CDR1 SGDLS, CDR2 YYNGEE. Trimming took 3 bases from V and 5 from J, leaving 18 bases between them. The CDR3 extends over 17 amino acids. The DNA of the CDR3 is TGTGCCAGCAGCGACAGAGAGGGCCCAAGTCATAATTCACCCCTCCACTTT. This gives the protein CASSDREGPSHNSPLHF.

The chain joins TRBV19 to TRBJ2-3, with TRBD2 matching over 7 bases. Germline V CDR1 and CDR2: LNHDA, SQIVND (reference sequence). After removal of 1 base from V and 2 bases from J, the junction contained 6 bases not matched to a gene. There are 16 residues in the CDR3. The CDR3 is CASSIGGGVNTDTQYF. CDR3 coding DNA: TGTGCCAGTAGTATAGGGGGAGGGGTCAACACAGATACGCAGTATTTT.

The V call is TRBV4-1, the J call TRBJ2-5, with 9 bases that match TRBD1. Germline V gene sequence: CDR1 MGHRA, CDR2 YSYEKL. The CDR3 contains 15 residues. Germline trimming cut 5 bases from V and 1 base from J; bases unmatched to any gene: 5. CDR3 residues: CASSKGTGTQETQYF. CDR3 sequence (DNA): TGCGCCAGCAGCAAAGGGACAGGGACCCAAGAGACCCAGTACTTC.

V is TRBV7-2 and J is TRBJ1-1; D is unclear. The length of the CDR3 is 13 residues. V gave up 5 bases and J gave up 0 bases, with 7 bases separating them. Germline CDR1 SGHTA, CDR2 FQGNSA. CDR3 residues: CASSHGLNTEAFF. CDR3 DNA: TGTGCCAGCAGCCACGGTCTGAACACTGAAGCTTTCTTT. The whole variable domain, remainder taken from reference TRBV7-2 and TRBJ1-1, is GAGVSQSPSNKVTEKGKDVELRCDPISGHTALYWYRQSLGQGLEFLIYFQGNSAPDKSGLPSDRFSAERTGGSVSTLTIQRTQQEDSAVYLCASSHGLNTEAFFGQGTRLTVV.

The chain joins TRBV11-3 to TRBJ2-7; 7 positions match TRBD2. CDR1 and CDR2 from the germline V gene are SGHNT and YENEEA. V shed 2 bases and J 1 base; nucleotides not matched to a gene: 5. The CDR3 has 15 amino acids. As DNA, the CDR3 is TGTGCCAGCAGCTTAAGCCGGGAGGCTTCCTACGAGCAGTACTTC. Amino acids: CASSLSREASYEQYF.

The V and J genes are TRBV4-1 and TRBJ1-2; 7 positions agree with TRBD1. CDR1 and CDR2 (germline): MGHRA, YSYEKL. This CDR3 spans 14 amino acids. Trimming took 2 bases from V and 2 from J; bases not matched to a gene: 2. The CDR3 loop is CASSQNRGNYGYTF. The CDR3 DNA follows: TGCGCCAGCAGCCAAAACAGGGGAAACTATGGCTACACCTTC.